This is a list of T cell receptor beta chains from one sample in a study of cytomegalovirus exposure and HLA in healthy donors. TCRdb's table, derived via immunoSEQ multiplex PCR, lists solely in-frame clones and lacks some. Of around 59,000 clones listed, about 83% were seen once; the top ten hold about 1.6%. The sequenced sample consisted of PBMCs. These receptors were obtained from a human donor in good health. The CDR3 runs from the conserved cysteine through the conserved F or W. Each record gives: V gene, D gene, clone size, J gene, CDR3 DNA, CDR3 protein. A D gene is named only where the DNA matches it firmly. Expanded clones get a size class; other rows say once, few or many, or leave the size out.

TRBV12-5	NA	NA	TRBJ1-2	TGTGCTAGTGGTTTGGGGCAGGGTAATGGCTACACCTTC	CASGLGQGNGYTF
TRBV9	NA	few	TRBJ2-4	TGTGCCAGTACTAGCTCCAAAAACATTCAGTACTTC	CASTSSKNIQYF
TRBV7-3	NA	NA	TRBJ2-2	TGTGCCAGCAGCTTCTCGGGGTCCGGGGAGCTGTTTTTT	CASSFSGSGELFF
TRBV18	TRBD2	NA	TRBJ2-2	TGTGCCAGCTCACCGGGCGGGACTAGCGGAAACACCGGGGAGCTGTTTTTT	CASSPGGTSGNTGELFF
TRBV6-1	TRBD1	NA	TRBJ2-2	TGTGCCAGCACTATTGACAGGGTGGTGGCCGGGGAGCTGTTTTTT	CASTIDRVVAGELFF
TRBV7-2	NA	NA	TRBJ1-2	TGTGCCAGCCAAAAAACCGGGGGATCCTCTGGCTACACCTTC	CASQKTGGSSGYTF
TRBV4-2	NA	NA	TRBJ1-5	TGTGCCAGCAGCCAATCTTCAGGGAGCAATCAGCCCCAGCATTTT	CASSQSSGSNQPQHF
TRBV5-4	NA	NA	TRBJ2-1	TGTGCCAGCAGCTTTTTTTCGGGAGCGGACCTCTACAATGAGCAGTTCTTC	CASSFFSGADLYNEQFF
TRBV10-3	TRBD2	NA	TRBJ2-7	TGTGCCATTGCCGCGGGAGACGAGCAGTACTTT	CAIAAGDEQYF
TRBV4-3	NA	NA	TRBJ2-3	TGCGCCAGCAGCCAAAATGGACAGTTCACAGATACGCAGTATTTT	CASSQNGQFTDTQYF
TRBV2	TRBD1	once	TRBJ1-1	TGTGCCAGCGGACAAACAGGGGGCGCATTAGGCGCTTTCTTT	CASGQTGGALGAFF
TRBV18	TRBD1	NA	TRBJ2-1	TGTGCCAGCTCGCCGACCAGAGACAGGGGGAATGAGCAGTTCTTC	CASSPTRDRGNEQFF
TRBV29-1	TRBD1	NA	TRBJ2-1	TGCAGCGGGGATTGGACAGGAGACAATGAGCAGTTCTTC	CSGDWTGDNEQFF
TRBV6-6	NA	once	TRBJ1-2	TGTGCCAGCAGTTCTTCCAGGTGGGGGGATGGCTACACCTTC	CASSSSRWGDGYTF
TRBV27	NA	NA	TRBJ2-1	TGTGCCAGCAGAACAGGTGTTGAGCAGTTCTTC	CASRTGVEQFF
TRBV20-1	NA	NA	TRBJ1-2	TGCAGTGCTACCGAGGGATATGGCTACACCTTC	CSATEGYGYTF
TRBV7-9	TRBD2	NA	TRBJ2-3	TGTGCCAGCAGCTCTAGCGGGGGAACAGATACGCAGTATTTT	CASSSSGGTDTQYF
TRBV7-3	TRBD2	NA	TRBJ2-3	TGTGCCAGCAGCTTAGGTCCGCGGGAGACTACAGATACGCAGTATTTT	CASSLGPRETTDTQYF
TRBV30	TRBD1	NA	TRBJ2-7	TGTGCCTGGCGACCCGATAGGGGGCCGCTCTACGAGCAGTACTTC	CAWRPDRGPLYEQYF
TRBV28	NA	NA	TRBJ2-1	TGTGCCAGCAGTTTGCGGTTAAATGAGCAGTTCTTC	CASSLRLNEQFF
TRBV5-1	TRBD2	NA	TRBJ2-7	TGCGCCAGCAGCCAAACTAGCGCCTGGGGGTACGAGCAGTACTTC	CASSQTSAWGYEQYF
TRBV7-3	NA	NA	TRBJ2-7	TGTGCCAGCAGCTTAATATCCGGGGACGAGCAGTACTTC	CASSLISGDEQYF
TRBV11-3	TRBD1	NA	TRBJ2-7	TGTGCCAGCAGCTTAGTAGTCCTTGGACAGGGGGCTCATGAGCAGTACTTC	CASSLVVLGQGAHEQYF
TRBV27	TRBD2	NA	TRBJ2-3	TGTGCCAGCAGTTTATGGGGCGGGAGGGTAGATACGCAGTATTTT	CASSLWGGRVDTQYF
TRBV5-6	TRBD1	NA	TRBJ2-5	TGTGCCAGCAGCTTGGAGTTATCTCGGGGGACAGGGGTTCGAGAGACCCAGTACTTC	CASSLELSRGTGVRETQYF
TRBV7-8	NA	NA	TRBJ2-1	TGTGCCAGCAGCCGACATAGAAACAACAATGAGCAGTTCTTC	CASSRHRNNNEQFF
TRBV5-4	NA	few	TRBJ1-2	TGTGCCAGCAGCTTAGACAGAGATAACTATGGCTACACCTTC	CASSLDRDNYGYTF
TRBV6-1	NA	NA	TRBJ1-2	TGTGCCAGCAGTGAAGGCGGGGCCTATGGCTACACCTTC	CASSEGGAYGYTF
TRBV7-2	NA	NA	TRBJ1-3	TGTGCCAGCAGCGACTCGACAGGCTCTGGAAACACCATATATTTT	CASSDSTGSGNTIYF
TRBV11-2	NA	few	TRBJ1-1	TGTGCCAGCAGCTTTAACGGGGGTGAAGCTTTCTTT	CASSFNGGEAFF
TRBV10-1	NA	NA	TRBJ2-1	TGCGCCAGCAGTGAGTCGGATAGCCAAGATGAGCAGTTCTTC	CASSESDSQDEQFF
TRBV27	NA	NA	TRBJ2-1	TGTGCCAGCAGTTTATCCGGTAGAGTCAATGAGCAGTTCTTC	CASSLSGRVNEQFF
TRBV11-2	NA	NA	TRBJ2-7	TGTGCCAGCAGCTTAGTTTATGCCTACGAGCAGTACTTC	CASSLVYAYEQYF
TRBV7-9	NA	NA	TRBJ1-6	TGTGCCAGCAGCTTAGATTCGAATTCACCCCTCCACTTT	CASSLDSNSPLHF
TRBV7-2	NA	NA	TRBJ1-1	TGTGCCAGCAGCTTGACAGGATTGGGCTCTGAAGCTTTCTTT	CASSLTGLGSEAFF
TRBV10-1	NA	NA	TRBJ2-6	TGCGCCAGCAGTGGATTTGCAGGGTCTGGGGCCAACGTCCTGACTTTC	CASSGFAGSGANVLTF
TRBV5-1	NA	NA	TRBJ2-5	TGCGCCAGCAGCTTTCGGGACAAGGGAGTAAGGGAGACCCAGTACTTC	CASSFRDKGVRETQYF
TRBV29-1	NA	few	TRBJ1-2	TGCAGCGATTTGCAGGGAATTCCTAACTATGGCTACACCTTC	CSDLQGIPNYGYTF
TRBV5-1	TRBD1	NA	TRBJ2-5	TGCGCCAGCAGCTTCGGGGACAGGGGTCTCCAAGAGACCCAGTACTTC	CASSFGDRGLQETQYF
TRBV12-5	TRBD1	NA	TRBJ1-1	TGTGCTAGTGGTTCTCGGACCGACAGGGCGTTCACTGAAGCTTTCTTT	CASGSRTDRAFTEAFF
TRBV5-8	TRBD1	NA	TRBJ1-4	TGTGCCAGCAGCACAAGACAGGGCGGCGTGTTTTTT	CASSTRQGGVFF
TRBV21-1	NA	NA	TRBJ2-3	TGTGCCAGCAGCAAAGTCGCGGACTCTAGCACAGATACGCAGTATTTT	CASSKVADSSTDTQYF
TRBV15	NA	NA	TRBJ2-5	TGTGCCACCAGCAGAGATAGGGGGGGCTGGGGTGGGGAGACCCAGTACTTC	CATSRDRGGWGGETQYF
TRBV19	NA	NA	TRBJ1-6	TGTGCCAGTAGTCCGGGACACGGGAATTCACCCCTCCACTTT	CASSPGHGNSPLHF
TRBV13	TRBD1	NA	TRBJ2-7	TGTGCCAGCAGTCGTGCAGGGGGCGTCTACGAGCAGTACTTC	CASSRAGGVYEQYF
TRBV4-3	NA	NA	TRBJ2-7	TGCGCCAGCAGCCAAGGCTCCGGACGGGGGACCTACGAGCAGTACTTC	CASSQGSGRGTYEQYF
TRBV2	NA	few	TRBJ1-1	TGTGCCAGCAGCACGACAGGATTCTACACTGAAGCTTTCTTT	CASSTTGFYTEAFF
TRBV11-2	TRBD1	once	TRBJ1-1	TGTGCCAGCAGGGGACAGGGGTTCAACACTGAAGCTTTCTTT	CASRGQGFNTEAFF
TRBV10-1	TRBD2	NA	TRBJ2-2	TGCGCCAGCAGTGATACGGGGGGGCCCGGGGAGCTGTTTTTT	CASSDTGGPGELFF
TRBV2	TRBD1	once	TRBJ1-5	TGTGCCAGCAGAAACAGGGGGCCTATTCAGCCCCAGCATTTT	CASRNRGPIQPQHF
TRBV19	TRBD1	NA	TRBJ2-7	TGTGCCAGTAGTACCTCAGGGGGATCTCGCTACGAGCAGTACTTC	CASSTSGGSRYEQYF
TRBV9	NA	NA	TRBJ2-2	TGTGCCAGCAGCGAAAAGACTAGTCCCGGGGAGCTGTTTTTT	CASSEKTSPGELFF
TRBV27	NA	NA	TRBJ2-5	TGTGCCAGCAGTCTCCGGATTGCAGGGGGGCAAGAGACCCAGTACTTC	CASSLRIAGGQETQYF
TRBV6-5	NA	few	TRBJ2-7	TGTGCCAGCAGTTACTCTCGGACTACCTACGAGCAGTACTTC	CASSYSRTTYEQYF
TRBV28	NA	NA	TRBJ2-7	TGTGCCAGCAGTTGGCTGAGCGAGGAGTTCCCCTACGAGCAGTACTTC	CASSWLSEEFPYEQYF
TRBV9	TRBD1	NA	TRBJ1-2	TGTGCCAGCAGCCCTACAGGGGGCTTTTGGGGCTACACCTTC	CASSPTGGFWGYTF
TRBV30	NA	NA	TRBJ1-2	TGTGCCTCCCCGACTAGATTCTATGGCTACACCTTC	CASPTRFYGYTF
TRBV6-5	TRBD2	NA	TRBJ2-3	TGTGCCAGCGGTTTATCGGGGGGGGGAAGGGGTACGCAGTATTTT	CASGLSGGGRGTQYF
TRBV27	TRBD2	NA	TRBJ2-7	TGTGCCAGCAGTGTATATCTAGCGGAGGGCTCCTACGAGCAGTACTTC	CASSVYLAEGSYEQYF
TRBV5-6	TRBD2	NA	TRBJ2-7	TGTGCCAGCAGTTCTTCCGGGACTAGCGGGAAGTACGAGCAGTACTTC	CASSSSGTSGKYEQYF